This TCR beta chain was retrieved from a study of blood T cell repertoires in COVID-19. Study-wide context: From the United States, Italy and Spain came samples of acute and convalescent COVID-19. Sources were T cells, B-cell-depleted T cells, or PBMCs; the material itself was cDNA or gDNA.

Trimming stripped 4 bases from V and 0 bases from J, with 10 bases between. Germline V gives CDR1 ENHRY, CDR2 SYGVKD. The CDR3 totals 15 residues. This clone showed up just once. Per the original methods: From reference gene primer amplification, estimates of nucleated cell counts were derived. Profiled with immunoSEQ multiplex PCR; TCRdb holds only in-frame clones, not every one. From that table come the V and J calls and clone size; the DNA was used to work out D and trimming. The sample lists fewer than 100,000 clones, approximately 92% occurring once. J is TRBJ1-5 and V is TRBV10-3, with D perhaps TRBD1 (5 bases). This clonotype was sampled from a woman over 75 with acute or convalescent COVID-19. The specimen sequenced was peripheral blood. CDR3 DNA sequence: TGTGCCATCAGTGCGACAGAGTATAGCAATCAGCCCCAGCATTTT. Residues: CAISATEYSNQPQHF.